Below are 18 T cell receptor beta chains sequenced from a single sample in a study of blood T cell repertoires in COVID-19 (dated by TCRdb to the early 2020s). The method behind the library was the immunoSEQ multiplex PCR assay. Drawn from immuneACCESS, this table holds only the in-frame rearrangements with V and J called that TCRdb kept. Clones are partly lost; checked studies trace under half to an unresolved V gene and leave the rest unexplained. Across this sample there are 200,000 to 250,000 clones, with less than 90% seen only once. The top ten hold 5.5% to 8% of the sample. Specimen: peripheral blood. These receptors were collected from a man aged 55 to 69 with acute or convalescent COVID-19.

The rearrangement joins TRBV13 to TRBJ2-5, with 10 nucleotides matching TRBD2. Germline CDR1 and CDR2: PRHDT and FYEKMQ (reference sequence). The CDR3 covers 15 residues. The V and J ends lost 5 bases and 4 bases, in that order; junction bases with no gene match: 7. CDR3 sequence reads: CASSIGQREGETQYF. In nucleotides, the CDR3 is TGTGCCAGCAGCATCGGGCAGCGGGAGGGAGAGACCCAGTACTTC.

This rearrangement joins TRBV25-1 to TRBJ1-2; possibly TRBD1 for D (6 bases). CDR1 is MGHDK, CDR2 SYGVNS, per germline. CDR3 length: 16 residues. The V end lost 6 bases, the J end lost 3 bases, and 20 bases lay between the germline ends. CDR3 in amino acids: CASSPYTGSGDYGYTF. DNA of the CDR3: TGTGCCAGCAGCCCATATACGGGGTCAGGGGACTATGGCTACACCTTC.

This chain uses TRBV6-4 with TRBJ2-1, with D possibly TRBD1 on 6 matching bases. This CDR3 contains 16 residues. V lost 3 bases and J lost 5, with 17 bases in between. Germline V gives CDR1 MRHNA, CDR2 SNTAGT. CDR3 amino acids: CASSESLFWGHNEQFF. CDR3 coding DNA: TGTGCCAGCAGTGAAAGTCTTTTCTGGGGGCACAATGAGCAGTTCTTC.

In its sample, this clone was seen once. The chain is built from TRBV2 and TRBJ1-2, with 9 positions matching TRBD1. Losses at the gene ends were 4 bases for V and 4 bases for J; bases not matched to a gene: 4. CDR3 length: 14 amino acids. The germline CDR1 and CDR2 sequences are SNHLY and FYNNEI. The CDR3, as DNA: TGTGCCAGCAGTGTCCGGACAGGGGCCTATGGCTACACCTTC. Residues: CASSVRTGAYGYTF.

The genes are TRBV4-1 and TRBJ2-3; possibly TRBD1 for D (6 bases). The CDR3 length is 14 residues. V was pared by 3 bases and J by 4 bases, with 11 bases between. The germline V gene has CDR1 MGHRA and CDR2 YSYEKL. The CDR3 DNA reads TGCGCCAGCAGCCAGGGTACAGGGCCAGATACGCAGTATTTT. Translating gives CASSQGTGPDTQYF.

This rearrangement joins TRBV28 to TRBJ1-2; D gene unclear. The CDR3 runs to 12 residues. Germline loops: CDR1 MDHEN, CDR2 SYDVKM. V lost 2 bases, J lost 4 bases, and 5 bases lay in between. The CDR3 nucleotides read TGTGCCAGCAGTTTACCTCTCTATGGCTACACCTTC. Its protein product is CASSLPLYGYTF.

A note on this clone: The sample has other DNA sequences that encode this CDR3 too. This rearrangement joins TRBV7-8 to TRBJ1-1, with unresolved D. The CDR3 is 13 residues long. Trimming left V 5 bases short and J 2 bases short, with 9 bases between. The V gene's germline CDR1 is SGHVS and CDR2 FQNEAQ. CDR3 sequence (DNA): TGTGCCAGCAGCATACAACGAAACACTGAAGCTTTCTTT. Amino acid sequence: CASSIQRNTEAFF.

The V gene is TRBV7-3, the J gene TRBJ1-2; TRBD1 matches 10 bases. V dropped 5 bases and J dropped 5; count of bases not matched to a gene: 11. Germline values: CDR1 SGHTA, CDR2 FQGTGA. This CDR3 is built from 16 residues. CDR3 nucleotides: TGTGCCAGCAGCCCCCGTTCCGGGACAGGGGTATATGGCTACACCTTC. The encoded protein is CASSPRSGTGVYGYTF.

V and J are TRBV6-2 or TRBV6-3 and TRBJ2-3, with D perhaps matching TRBD2 (7 bases). Germline CDR1 reads MNHEY; CDR2 reads SVGEGT. The CDR3 contains 15 residues. V was clipped by 4 bases and J by 1 base, with 12 bases between them. This chain's CDR3 is CASSSGGGRTDTQYF. The CDR3, as DNA: TGTGCCAGCAGTTCTGGGGGGGGCCGCACAGATACGCAGTATTTT.

The gene calls are TRBV28 and TRBJ1-3; D ambiguous. The CDR3 extends over 15 amino acids. V was pared by 5 bases and J by 4 bases, with 15 bases between. Germline CDR1 MDHEN, CDR2 SYDVKM. The DNA for the CDR3 is TGTGCCAGCAGTCCTGAGGGCAGTGGGGGAAACACCATATATTTT. Protein product: CASSPEGSGGNTIYF.

The chain recombines TRBV19 with TRBJ2-7; TRBD2 agrees at 7 bases. V shed 4 bases and J 6 bases; nucleotides not matched to a gene: 12. Germline V gene sequence: CDR1 LNHDA, CDR2 SQIVND (reference sequence). The CDR3 is 15 amino acids. This CDR3 is CASSTKAGPIPEQYF. For the CDR3, the DNA is TGTGCCAGTAGTACCAAAGCGGGACCGATTCCCGAGCAGTACTTC.

This clone has only one observation. The CDR3 loop reads CASSRERERNEQFF. Written as DNA, the CDR3 is TGTGCCAGCAGTAGGGAGCGGGAGCGCAATGAGCAGTTCTTC. The V gene is TRBV6-6, the J gene TRBJ2-1, with 8 bases identical to TRBD2. This CDR3 is 14 amino acids long. V shed 5 bases and J 6 bases; nucleotides not matched to a gene: 6. The germline V gene encodes CDR1 MNHNY and CDR2 SVGAGI (reference sequence).

The chain uses TRBV15 and TRBJ1-4, with D perhaps matching TRBD1 (6 bases). Trimming shortened V by 5 bases and J by 8 bases, and 15 bases separated the two germline ends. Germline CDR1 reads LNHNV; CDR2 reads YYDKDF (reference sequence). CDR3 size: 14 residues. CDR3 residues: CATSPEQGREKLFF. The CDR3 DNA follows: TGTGCCACCAGCCCAGAACAGGGCAGAGAAAAACTGTTTTTT.

The rearrangement links TRBV12-5 to TRBJ2-7; D unclear. CDR3 length: 11 residues. Trimming left V 2 bases short and J 3 bases short, with 2 bases between. Germline values: CDR1 LGHNT, CDR2 FRNRAP. For the CDR3, the DNA is TGTGCTAGTGGTTTGCTCTACGAGCAGTACTTC. Its translation is CASGLLYEQYF.

This clone was counted once. J is TRBJ2-1 and V is TRBV7-9, with D uncertain. This CDR3 contains 14 residues. V was shortened by 1 base and J by 3 bases, with 7 bases between the two germline ends. Per germline, CDR1 SEHNR and CDR2 FQNEAQ (reference sequence). For the CDR3, the DNA is TGTGCCAGCAGCTTAGGGGCAGGCTACAATGAGCAGTTCTTC. Translating gives CASSLGAGYNEQFF. The full variable domain, rest sourced from reference TRBV7-9 and TRBJ2-1, is DTGVSQNPRHKITKRGQNVTFRCDPISEHNRLYWYRQTLGQGPEFLTYFQNEAQLEKSRLLSDRFSAERPKGSFSTLEIQRTEQGDSAMYLCASSLGAGYNEQFFGPGTRLTVL.

The chain uses TRBV11-3 and TRBJ1-1; tentative D call: TRBD1 (5 bases). The ends were cut back, 6 bases at V and 2 bases at J, with 13 bases in the middle. The CDR3 is made up of 14 amino acids. From germline, CDR1 is SGHNT and CDR2 YENEEA. The CDR3 loop reads CASRIRQPNTEAFF. In DNA, the CDR3 is TGTGCCAGCAGAATTAGACAGCCCAACACTGAAGCTTTCTTT.

Remarks on this clone: One end of the junction fails to match germline, which may point to a read error. This chain connects TRBV7-7 to TRBJ2-1; possible D gene TRBD1, 5 bases. Germline V lookup: CDR1 SSHAT, CDR2 FNYEAQ (reference sequence). This CDR3 is built from 15 residues. CDR3 nucleotides: TGTGCTAGCAGCCCCCTGGGGCCTTCCTACAATGAGCAGTTCTTC. Translating gives CASSPLGPSYNEQFF. Variable domain in full (rest from reference TRBV7-7 and TRBJ2-1): GAGVSQSPRYKVTKRGQDVTLRCDPISSHATLYWYQQALGQGPEFLTYFNYEAQPDKSGLPSDRFSAERPEGSISTLTIQRTEQRDSAMYRCASSPLGPSYNEQFFGPGTRLTVL.

The chain recombines TRBV28 with TRBJ2-1, with D possibly TRBD1 on 6 matching bases. The CDR3 contains 15 residues. Germline assignment: CDR1 MDHEN and CDR2 SYDVKM. Between the trimmed V and J ends, which lost 6 bases and 0 bases, there was a span of 12 bases. The CDR3 region has the DNA TGTGCCAGCAGATATACAGGGAACTCCTACAATGAGCAGTTCTTC. Protein: CASRYTGNSYNEQFF.